This T cell receptor beta chain was captured by sequencing in a study of Tregs in tolerant kidney transplant recipients. Produced via immunoSEQ multiplex PCR; TCRdb's table is partial and in-frame only. The sample includes about 94,000 clones, over 85% of them seen just once. Germline V CDR1 and CDR2: MNHNY, SVGAGI (reference sequence). The CDR3 is 14 residues long. V lost 2 bases and J 5 bases, leaving 9 bases between the germline ends. This clone was picked up one time. Antigen specificity is unknown. General study points: Expanding Tregs on activated donor B cells appeared to best identify donor-specific TCRbeta clones. Biological reproducibility was not directly addressed, but technical replication error appeared minimal. Findings come from small patient numbers and require larger validation.

V usage is TRBV6-6 and J usage is TRBJ1-4, with a tentative D call TRBD1 (5 bases). The source was CD4+ T cells from blood, collected before the transplant. This sequence was found in a human donor who received a combined kidney and bone marrow transplant. This chain's CDR3 is CASSYGADNEKLFF. For the CDR3, the DNA is TGTGCCAGCAGTTACGGGGCCGACAATGAAAAACTGTTTTTT.